The sequence of this TCR beta chain was determined in a study of shared clonotypes between healthy human individuals (dated by TCRdb to 2019 to 2021). Notes on the research overall: The cohort comprised two women and three men aged 18 to 49 years. The study deeply sequenced blood TCR repertoires of several healthy adults to estimate repertoire size and the extent of clonotype sharing between individuals. For each donor, three plates each were used for CD4 naive and CD4 memory, two plates were used for CD8 naive, and one plate was used for CD8 memory. Each donor's leukapheresis produced roughly between roughly 0.94 and 9.5 billion PBMCs. Libraries were prepared and TCR repertoires were sequenced by different laboratories using diverse techniques, in order to increase sequencing depth and limit assay-specific biases. Beyond this particular receptor, the publication reports: Higher generation probabilities were observed for clonotypes shared by all four sorted-subset donors than for non-shared clonotypes. Across a handful of donors, approximately 4.6% of naive CD4, 3% to 3.5% of naive CD8, 2% to 2.5% of memory CD4, and 0.3% to 0.45% of memory CD8 clonotypes were shared. Incomplete sequencing was indicated by rarefaction of sorted-subset datasets, despite the large sequencing depth. Larger estimated clonotype richness was generally found for naive subsets than for memory subsets. Sampling was limited to blood, and TCR repertoires in tissue likely differ from TCR repertoires in blood. Pairwise subsampling led to the expectation that sequencing depth would affect the degree of clonotype sharing among donors. The genetic and exposure-history diversity represented was limited by the small number of donors.

This clone was picked up one time. Its target antigen remains unknown. The record has no base qualities; no much larger clone is one base away. CD8 naive samples were obtained by positive selection for CCR7 among CD45RO-negative cells, yielding a CD45RA+CCR7+ population from which TemRA cells were excluded. Donors were healthy HIV-negative adults with no recently reported acute infections or vaccinations. Every donor was a Caucasian adult residing in Nashville, Tennessee, USA. Blood was obtained by leukapheresis, after which PBMCs were separated by Ficoll-Histopaque density gradient centrifugation and cryopreserved in liquid nitrogen vapor phase. Purity and quantity of every magnetically sorted T cell population were checked by analytical flow cytometry. Genomic DNA was isolated from each sorted fraction and quantified by UV absorbance on a Nanodrop 2000c. Using the deep immunoSEQ assay, multiplex PCR amplified TCR CDR3 regions from genomic DNA. For each cell subset, the extracted genomic DNA was distributed evenly across all wells of several immunoSEQ 96-well plates, and each plate served as one replicate. For sorted subsets, around 200 ng genomic DNA, equal to approximately 30,000 T cell genomes, was loaded into each replicate PCR. The purified libraries were quantified using a Qubit 3.0 fluorometer, sized with a Bioanalyzer 2100, and then quantified again using the KAPA Library Quantification kit. Each immunoSEQ 96-well plate was sequenced on its own single-read 150-cycle Illumina NextSeq 550 flow cell. The published analysis was carried out like this. Because the immunoSEQ output included only junctional sequences and no quality scores, the filtering could not be the same as the filtering used for full-length reads. Sequences were annotated with PyIR, a Python wrapper for IgBLAST v1.9, and V/J genes and CDR3 were assigned using IMGT germline references. Reads were removed for weak V/J assignments (E-value above 1e-6), missing CDR3, stop codons, out-of-frame junctions, or ambiguous translated residues. V3J clonotypes were defined as sequences sharing an identical inferred V gene, J gene, and CDR3 amino acid sequence. Percentage overlap between repertoires was calculated by dividing the number of shared unique clonotypes by the size of the smaller repertoire. Repertoire richness was assessed with RTK rarefaction, the Chao1 estimator, and Recon v2.1 estimates of unobserved clonotypes. Generation probabilities for all TCRbeta clonotypes obtained by the gDNA method from four donors were computed using OLGA. In TCRdb, the immuneACCESS table is reduced to in-frame sequences with V and J assigned. These tables do not hold every clone; where another copy was compared, an unresolved V gene accounts for under half, and the others remain unexplained. That table furnishes V, J and clone size, whereas the DNA furnished D and trimming. The sample table shows millions of clones, and approximately 94% are seen once. Of the sample, roughly 1.1% is held by the ten largest clones.

This TCR came from a man aged 18 to 30 in good health. Sequenced material: naive CD8+ T cells sorted from blood. The cell subset or site label, read with the paper, signifies: CD45RA+CCR7+.

This receptor has the CDR3 CASSEYGTAGETQYF. The nucleotide sequence reads TGCGCCAGCAGTGAGTACGGGACCGCCGGAGAGACCCAGTACTTC. Rearrangement joined TRBV10-2 to TRBJ2-5; the D gene is perhaps TRBD1 or TRBD2, as each covers 5 bases. From its cysteine to its phenylalanine, the CDR3 spans 15 amino acids. The DNA shown is the 45-base CDR3, in frame from base 1. Looking up the germline V gene yields CDR1 WSHSY and CDR2 SAAADI. The V and J ends are trimmed by 1 base and 4 bases, leaving 13 bases between them.